This T cell receptor (beta chain) was observed in a study of T cell responses to AZD1222 COVID-19 vaccine. Background on the study: Timing groups of about 4 and about 12 weeks for second doses were pooled. Study conclusions and caveats: Dominant at 160-218 and 743-854, vaccine-associated CD4 TCRs also spanned spike. Samples come after the peak T cell response, not at day 14.

Data came from immunoSEQ multiplex PCR; TCRdb stores just in-frame clones and leaves some out. The repertoire consists of some 190,000 clones, with 80% to 90% occurring once and the leading ten covering around 6.9%. This clone turned up a few times. Its specificity is not known. The CDR3 extends over 14 amino acids. Germline-derived CDR1 and CDR2 are SGHNT and YENEEA. With 1 base removed from V and 6 bases from J, the gap between germline ends came to 9 bases. Sequencing was performed on peripheral blood, taken on day 0 of AZD1222 vaccination. This sequence joins TRBV11-3 and TRBJ2-2; D perhaps matches TRBD2 (5 bases). The clonotype originates from an adult in good health. The CDR3 spells CASSLGAASGELFF. CDR3 nucleotides: TGTGCCAGCAGCTTAGGAGCGGCCTCCGGGGAGCTGTTTTTT. Combining the CDR3 with reference TRBV11-3 and TRBJ2-2 gives the whole variable domain EAGVVQSPRYKIIEKKQPVAFWCNPISGHNTLYWYLQNLGQGPELLIRYENEEAVDDSQLPKDRFSAERLKGVDSTLKIQPAELGDSAVYLCASSLGAASGELFFGEGSRLTVL.